This TCR beta chain derives from a study of STAT5B mutations in CD4+ large granular lymphocyte leukemia. Study-level points and caveats: Without putative leukemic clones, patient CD4-sorted repertoires remained more clonal than healthy CD4+ repertoires. About a quarter of private leukemic clonotypes occurred rarely in other patients' non-leukemic repertoires. Top patient clones used TRBV06 genes more often: 8/27 versus 2/35 in controls.

Buffy coats from healthy blood donors served as controls. With regard to this clone: Antigen specificity is unknown.

Germline values: CDR1 SEHNR, CDR2 FQNEAQ (reference sequence). V was cut by 7 bases and J by 7 bases, with 14 bases left in between. The CDR3 length is 13 residues. TCRdb's copy holds only in-frame clones and misses some; the assay was immunoSEQ multiplex PCR. The sample contains more than 30,000 clones, 65% to 85% of which appear only once. The chain uses TRBV7-9 and TRBJ2-1; the D is unclear. The material sequenced was CD4+ T cells from blood buffy coats. This receptor was identified in a human donor in good health. The CDR3 DNA reads as TGTGCCAGCACCGAACGAAGGTTAAATGAGCAGTTCTTC. It translates to CASTERRLNEQFF.